These 5 T cell receptor beta chains were all obtained from the same sample, sequenced in a study of blood T cell repertoires in COVID-19. Sequencing was performed with immunoSEQ multiplex PCR; in TCRdb, only in-frame clones are kept and a portion is missing. The sample holds over 100,000 clones, about 80% seen once. The sample taken for sequencing was peripheral blood. The receptors here all came from a woman over 75 with active or convalescent COVID-19.

The CDR3 coding sequence is TGTGCCACCAGCAGAGATAGACTTAATGAAAAACTGTTTTTT. This codes for CATSRDRLNEKLFF. The rearrangement uses TRBV15 and TRBJ1-4; D gene unclear. Per the germline V gene, CDR1 is LNHNV and CDR2 is YYDKDF (reference sequence). The CDR3 spans 14 residues. The ends were cut back, 0 bases at V and 4 bases at J, with 6 bases in the middle.

Only one count was recorded for this clone. This chain joins TRBV18 and TRBJ2-3; 11 nucleotides align to TRBD1. Germline assignment: CDR1 KGHSH and CDR2 LQKENI. The V segment lost 3 bases and the J segment 4 bases; nucleotides outside the gene matches: 3. The CDR3 runs 15 residues. The CDR3 DNA follows: TGTGCCAGCTCACCCGGACAGGGGGCCCCAGATACGCAGTATTTT. This sequence encodes CASSPGQGAPDTQYF.

Only a few counts were recorded for this clone. The V gene is TRBV27, the J gene TRBJ1-5; the D is unclear. The V end was cut by 2 bases, the J end by 7 bases, with 9 bases between. The CDR3 loop spans 13 amino acids. Germline CDR1 and CDR2: MNHEY and SMNVEV (reference sequence). The CDR3 protein is CASSLEGQQPQHF. Written as DNA, the CDR3 is TGTGCCAGCAGTTTAGAGGGCCAGCAGCCCCAGCATTTT.

This CDR3 reads CASSQDRLAGGDTQYF. For the CDR3, the DNA is TGTGCCAGCAGCCAAGATCGACTAGCTGGGGGAGATACGCAGTATTTT. This sequence joins TRBV3-1 (or the pseudogene TRBV3-2) and TRBJ2-3; 7 positions agree with TRBD2. From germline, CDR1 is LGHDT and CDR2 YNNKEL (reference sequence). J was trimmed by 5 bases and V by 0 bases; bases with no gene match: 8. The CDR3 runs 16 residues.

The CDR3 region is CATSRWDSGNQPQHF. CDR3 in DNA: TGTGCCACCAGCAGATGGGACAGTGGCAATCAGCCCCAGCATTTT. The V gene is TRBV15, the J gene TRBJ1-5; 7 bases are a match to TRBD1. Germline CDR1 LNHNV, CDR2 YYDKDF (reference sequence). CDR3 length: 15 residues. Germline trimming cut 2 bases from V and 2 bases from J; bases unmatched to any gene: 3.